One and the same sample provided the 24 T cell receptor beta chains below, sequenced in a study of neurological immune-mediated disorders. Time point specified: technical triplicate 2. TCRdb called the 5' RACE reads again in MiXCR, with one record for every CDR3 protein. Here the sample spans fewer than 40,000 distinct CDR3 sequences, about 14% being singletons. Sequenced input: CD4+ T cells from blood. The receptors originated from a female donor with HTLV-1-associated myelopathy (HAM/TSP).

The table lists this clonotype with many counts. The V and J genes are TRBV27 and TRBJ1-4; TRBD1 matches 10 bases. Germline assignment: CDR1 MNHEY and CDR2 SMNVEV (reference sequence). CDR3 size: 13 residues. V trimming: 11 bases; J trimming: 7 bases; junction bases outside the gene matches: 7. The CDR3 loop reads CAGRTGGSEKLFF. The CDR3 bases are TGTGCCGGACGGACAGGGGGATCTGAAAAACTGTTTTTT.

This clonotype was seen many times. The chain has TRBV9 and TRBJ2-2; 7 bases are shared with TRBD2. Germline loops: CDR1 SGDLS, CDR2 YYNGEE. The CDR3 runs to 17 residues. The ends lost 3 bases at V and 0 bases at J; junction bases unmatched: 8. The CDR3 here is CASSAPRDYANTGELFF. DNA for the CDR3: TGTGCCAGCAGCGCACCCAGGGACTACGCGAACACCGGGGAGCTGTTTTTT.

There are many counts of this clonotype. Here the CDR3 DNA reads TGCAGTGCTAGAGAACAAGGGACCGGGGAGCTGTTTTTT. This codes for CSAREQGTGELFF. The chain uses TRBV20-1 and TRBJ2-2, with D hard to call. CDR1 is DFQATT, CDR2 SNEGSKA, per germline (reference sequence). The CDR3 sequence is 13 residues long. The V and J ends lost 0 bases and 5 bases respectively, with 7 bases between them.

This clonotype was found many times. The V gene is TRBV7-2, the J gene TRBJ2-3; no clear D gene. V lost 3 bases to trimming and J lost 4 bases, with 8 bases between them. Germline V gives CDR1 SGHTA, CDR2 FQGNSA. The CDR3 has 13 residues. The CDR3 region is CASSFVAADTQYF. The CDR3 DNA sequence: TGTGCCAGCAGCTTCGTAGCCGCAGATACGCAGTATTTT. The full variable domain, completed using reference TRBV7-2 and TRBJ2-3, is GAGVSQSPSNKVTEKGKDVELRCDPISGHTALYWYRQSLGQGLEFLIYFQGNSAPDKSGLPSDRFSAERTGGSVSTLTIQRTQQEDSAVYLCASSFVAADTQYFGPGTRLTVL.

V is TRBV5-1 and J is TRBJ2-4; 10 nucleotides match TRBD2. The V gene end was trimmed by 6 bases and the J gene end by 6 bases; junction bases not matched to a gene: 3. Germline V lookup: CDR1 SGHRS, CDR2 YFSETQ. The CDR3 has 13 residues. CDR3 sequence (DNA): TGCGCCAGCACCGGGACTAGCGTAAACATTCAGTACTTC. Its protein is CASTGTSVNIQYF.

This clonotype appeared many times. The rearrangement joins TRBV5-1 to TRBJ1-1; 7 bases are shared with TRBD1. This CDR3 spans 15 amino acids. The germline V gene encodes CDR1 SGHRS and CDR2 YFSETQ. With 4 bases clipped from V and 1 base from J, the junction kept 7 bases outside the gene matches. DNA for the CDR3: TGCGCCAGCAGCGGAGGGGGCAGGGAGAACACTGAAGCTTTCTTT. It encodes CASSGGGRENTEAFF. Combining the CDR3 with reference TRBV5-1 and TRBJ1-1 gives the whole variable domain KAGVTQTPRYLIKTRGQQVTLSCSPISGHRSVSWYQQTPGQGLQFLFEYFSETQRNKGNFPGRFSGRQFSNSRSEMNVSTLELGDSALYLCASSGGGRENTEAFFGQGTRLTVV.

As for this clonotype: Sequence at one end of the junction differs from germline and may be a read error. V is TRBV5-1 and J is TRBJ1-1; D is possibly TRBD1 (6 bases). CDR1 is SGHRS, CDR2 YFSETQ, per germline. CDR3 size: 13 residues. This CDR3 is CTSSLDRMTEDFF. CDR3 coding DNA: TGCACCAGCAGCTTGGACAGAATGACTGAAGATTTCTTT.

This clonotype was detected only a few times. This chain connects TRBV10-3 to TRBJ2-4; D is undetermined. Trimming pared 3 bases from V and 9 bases from J, leaving 12 bases between. Germline CDR1 and CDR2: ENHRY and SYGVKD. The CDR3 totals 13 residues. The CDR3 sequence: CAISEGLGSIQYF. The DNA of the CDR3 is TGTGCCATCAGTGAAGGATTGGGAAGCATTCAGTACTTC.

This clonotype came up many times. V and J are TRBV7-8 and TRBJ2-4; maybe TRBD1 (5 bases). The CDR3 covers 16 residues. V was trimmed by 10 bases and J by 1 base, leaving 20 bases between them. Germline V gene lookup returns CDR1 SGHVS and CDR2 FQNEAQ. The CDR3 loop is CANRSIQGGAKNIQYF. The CDR3 bases are TGTGCCAACCGTTCAATTCAGGGTGGCGCCAAAAACATTCAGTACTTC.

V usage is TRBV20-1 and J usage is TRBJ1-1; tentatively, D is TRBD1 (5 bases). The CDR3 totals 14 residues. The germline CDR1 and CDR2 sequences are DFQATT and SNEGSKA (reference sequence). V gave up 1 base and J gave up 8 bases, with 17 bases separating them. The CDR3 DNA is TGCAGTGCTAGAGGGCGTCAGTTGGGGGGGGAAGCTTTCTTT. This translates into CSARGRQLGGEAFF.

Ten or more counts support this clonotype. This sequence joins TRBV11-3 and TRBJ2-1, with D possibly TRBD2 on 6 matching bases. This CDR3 is 15 amino acids long. Germline V CDR1 and CDR2: SGHNT, YENEEA. Trimming cost V 5 bases and J 6 bases, with 17 bases left between them. CDR3: CASSLGLAESNEQFF. For the CDR3, the DNA is TGTGCCAGCAGCCTAGGATTAGCGGAGTCCAATGAGCAGTTCTTC.

This clonotype was recorded many times. The chain joins TRBV6-5 to TRBJ2-3; a weak D match, TRBD1 (6 bases). Trimming cost V 0 bases and J 0 bases, with 7 bases left between them. The CDR3 is made up of 15 amino acids. Germline assignment: CDR1 MNHEY and CDR2 SVGAGI. This CDR3 is CASSYSDSSTDTQYF. The DNA of the CDR3 is TGTGCCAGCAGTTACTCGGACAGTAGCACAGATACGCAGTATTTT.

This clonotype was detected many times. The rearrangement links TRBV20-1 to TRBJ2-5, with TRBD1 identical over 7 bases. The CDR3 covers 14 residues. Germline CDR1 and CDR2: DFQATT and SNEGSKA (reference sequence). Germline trimming cut 1 base from V and 3 bases from J; bases unmatched to any gene: 5. CDR3 nucleotides: TGCAGTGCTAGAGTACAGGGGTTTAAAGAGACCCAGTACTTC. This translates into CSARVQGFKETQYF.

The V and J genes are TRBV6-5 and TRBJ2-1; no firm D call. The germline CDR1 and CDR2 sequences are MNHEY and SVGAGI. CDR3 length: 10 amino acids. Trimming stripped 6 bases from V and 3 bases from J, with 0 bases between. This CDR3 reads CASSYNEQFF. The CDR3 coding sequence is TGTGCCAGCAGCTACAATGAGCAGTTCTTC.

At least ten counts were recorded for this clonotype. V usage is TRBV5-6 and J usage is TRBJ2-1; 7 bases match TRBD1. This CDR3 region has 15 residues. Germline V gives CDR1 SGHDT, CDR2 YYEEEE. The trim removed 0 bases at V and 7 bases at J, leaving 7 bases unmatched. CDR3 amino acids: CASSLADRVRNEQFF. In DNA form, the CDR3 reads TGTGCCAGCAGCTTGGCCGACAGGGTCCGGAATGAGCAGTTCTTC. Based on the CDR3 plus reference TRBV5-6 and TRBJ2-1, the full variable domain is DAGVTQSPTHLIKTRGQQVTLRCSPKSGHDTVSWYQQALGQGPQFIFQYYEEEERQRGNFPDRFSGHQFPNYSSELNVNALLLGDSALYLCASSLADRVRNEQFFGPGTRLTVL.

The table lists this clonotype with many counts. The chain has TRBV5-1 and TRBJ2-3, with TRBD2 identical over 10 bases. The CDR3 is made up of 15 amino acids. Per germline, CDR1 SGHRS and CDR2 YFSETQ. J was trimmed by 5 bases and V by 2 bases; bases with no gene match: 5. This CDR3 reads CASSFLAGAGDTQYF. The CDR3 nucleotides read TGCGCCAGCAGCTTTCTAGCGGGAGCCGGAGATACGCAGTATTTT.

This clonotype was seen many times. V and J are TRBV4-3 and TRBJ2-3; D assignment may be TRBD1 or TRBD2 (6 bases each). From germline, CDR1 is LGHNA and CDR2 YSLEER. The CDR3 consists of 15 residues. V was cut by 0 bases and J by 5 bases, with 12 bases left in between. Here the CDR3 reads CASSQEEGGIDTQYF. The CDR3 bases are TGCGCCAGCAGCCAAGAAGAGGGGGGAATAGATACGCAGTATTTT.

There are many counts of this clonotype. The rearrangement uses TRBV7-2 and TRBJ2-7, with 14 bases fitting TRBD2. Trimming took 3 bases from V and 2 from J; bases not matched to a gene: 0. The germline V gene encodes CDR1 SGHTA and CDR2 FQGNSA. The CDR3 is 15 residues long. Here the CDR3 DNA reads TGTGCCAGCAGCTTGACTAGCGGGGGGGCCTACGAGCAGTACTTC. This gives the protein CASSLTSGGAYEQYF. Variable domain in full (rest from reference TRBV7-2 and TRBJ2-7): GAGVSQSPSNKVTEKGKDVELRCDPISGHTALYWYRQSLGQGLEFLIYFQGNSAPDKSGLPSDRFSAERTGGSVSTLTIQRTQQEDSAVYLCASSLTSGGAYEQYFGPGTRLTVT.

The sample holds many counts of this clonotype. As DNA, the CDR3 is TGTGCCAGCAGCCCTCGTGGAGGAGAGACCCAGTACTTC. Encoded protein: CASSPRGGETQYF. This chain links TRBV5-8 with TRBJ2-5, with a weak D call TRBD2 (5 bases). CDR1 SGHTS and CDR2 YDEGEE come from the germline V gene. This CDR3 has 13 residues. V was trimmed by 4 bases and J by 4 bases, leaving 11 bases between them.

By share, this clonotype ranks as medium-sized. The chain carries TRBV29-1 and TRBJ2-7; 8 bases are a match to TRBD1. CDR1 is SQVTM, CDR2 ANQGSEA, per germline. This CDR3 contains 11 residues. With V trimmed by 4 bases and J by 9 bases, 5 bases remained unmatched. The CDR3 nucleotides are TGCAGCGTTGTGGACAGGGTTTTGCAGTACTTC. This translates into CSVVDRVLQYF.

This clonotype was recorded at least ten times. V gene TRBV5-1 combines with J gene TRBJ1-1, with D tentatively TRBD1 (5 bases). V lost 4 bases and J 8 bases, leaving 24 bases between the germline ends. The CDR3 sequence is 16 residues long. Germline-derived CDR1 and CDR2 are SGHRS and YFSETQ. The chain's CDR3 is CASSHVGGNRGLEAFF. The CDR3 DNA reads as TGCGCCAGCAGCCACGTGGGGGGGAACCGAGGTCTAGAAGCTTTCTTT.

The V call is TRBV25-1, the J call TRBJ2-3, with a tentative D call TRBD2 (5 bases). The V gene lost 3 bases and the J gene lost 3 bases, with 13 bases spanning the gap. CDR3 size: 15 residues. Germline CDR1 is MGHDK and CDR2 is SYGVNS. DNA for the CDR3: TGTGCCAGCAGTGACTTCGGGGAGTCTACAGATACGCAGTATTTT. Amino acids: CASSDFGESTDTQYF. The variable domain in full, with the rest retrieved from reference TRBV25-1 and TRBJ2-3, is EADIYQTPRYLVIGTGKKITLECSQTMGHDKMYWYQQDPGMELHLIHYSYGVNSTEKGDLSSESTVSRIRTEHFPLTLESARPSHTSQYLCASSDFGESTDTQYFGPGTRLTVL.

In this sample, this clonotype turned up many times. The chain has TRBV10-3 and TRBJ1-2; possibly TRBD1 for D (5 bases). Trimming removed 7 bases at V and 7 bases at J, with 22 bases between. CDR1 is ENHRY, CDR2 SYGVKD, per germline. This CDR3 is built from 15 residues. The DNA for the CDR3 is TGTGCCATCACCGAGTCCGGACGTTTAGGGGTTGGCTACACCTTC. Its translation is CAITESGRLGVGYTF.

This clonotype was found many times. One junction end does not reproduce the germline sequence, and a read error may be involved. The V call is TRBV7-7, the J call TRBJ2-1; D may be TRBD2 (6 bases). Per the germline V gene, CDR1 is SSHAT and CDR2 is FNYEAQ (reference sequence). The CDR3 has 14 amino acids. CDR3 protein: CASSSRQAGTEQFF. DNA of the CDR3: TGTGCTAGCAGCTCCCGTCAGGCGGGGACCGAGCAGTTCTTC. Supplemented by reference TRBV7-7 and TRBJ2-1, the full variable domain reads GAGVSQSPRYKVTKRGQDVTLRCDPISSHATLYWYQQALGQGPEFLTYFNYEAQPDKSGLPSDRFSAERPEGSISTLTIQRTEQRDSAMYRCASSSRQAGTEQFFGPGTRLTVL.